A single sample gave rise to the 21 T cell receptor beta chains below, sequenced in a study of blood T cells in healthy people across ages. PCR was performed a second time for roughly 6 to 12 cycles using a sample-barcoded 5' primer and a J-beta primer mix. Each CDR3 protein gets one entry after TCRdb re-called the 5' RACE reads with MiXCR. The sample includes fewer than 1,000,000 distinct CDR3 sequences, around 45% of them seen just once. Sequenced input: blood. These receptors all come from a man aged 55 to 70 in good health.

This clonotype was observed a single time. The chain has TRBV12-3 or TRBV12-4 and TRBJ2-7; D might be TRBD1 or TRBD2, each matching 5 bases. The J call may be in error: the DNA end matches TRBJ2-4 better. The CDR3 totals 15 residues. The CDR3 reads CASSLNGRGRGIQYF. The CDR3 DNA reads TGTGCCAGCAGTTTGAATGGACGGGGACGGGGCATTCAGTACTTC.

This clonotype was picked up a small number of times. CDR3 protein: CASSPRPTNTGELFF. CDR3 in DNA: TGCGCCAGCAGCCCCCGACCCACGAACACCGGGGAGCTGTTTTTT. The chain joins TRBV4-3 to TRBJ2-2; D is undetermined. This CDR3 region has 15 residues. Deletions cut 4 bases from V and 0 bases from J, with 9 bases between. Germline-derived CDR1 and CDR2 are LGHNA and YSLEER.

The chain joins TRBV12-3 or TRBV12-4 to TRBJ2-3, with 7 bases lining up with TRBD1. V shed 6 bases, J shed 4 bases, and the junction held 7 bases outside the gene matches. The CDR3 loop spans 14 amino acids. CDR3: CASRSDRNPDTQYF. In DNA, the CDR3 is TGTGCCAGCAGATCGGACAGGAACCCAGATACGCAGTATTTT.

The rearrangement uses TRBV3-1 and TRBJ1-4, with 7 nucleotides matching TRBD1. Germline CDR1 reads LGHDT; CDR2 reads YNNKEL (reference sequence). Losses at the gene ends were 0 bases for V and 8 bases for J; bases not matched to a gene: 6. The CDR3 runs to 15 residues. Here the CDR3 reads CASSQETGMGEKLFF. The CDR3 DNA reads as TGTGCCAGCAGCCAAGAGACAGGGATGGGAGAAAAACTGTTTTTT.

The V call is TRBV25-1, the J call TRBJ2-3; no clear D. Germline V lookup: CDR1 MGHDK, CDR2 SYGVNS. V lost 2 bases to trimming and J lost 2 bases, with 5 bases between them. The CDR3 length is 13 residues. CDR3 sequence: CASSEQLTDTQYF. In nucleotides, the CDR3 is TGTGCCAGCAGTGAACAGCTCACAGATACGCAGTATTTT.

The genes are TRBV7-2 and TRBJ2-5; tentatively, D is TRBD2 (6 bases). The germline V and J ends were trimmed by 5 bases and 2 bases, with 12 bases remaining between them. The CDR3 extends over 14 amino acids. Per germline, CDR1 SGHTA and CDR2 FQGNSA. The CDR3 nucleotides are TGTGCCAGCAGCCAGGCGGGACTTCAAGAGACCCAGTACTTC. Amino acids: CASSQAGLQETQYF.

The CDR3 nucleotides are TGTGCCACCAGCAGAGATCCCCCGATAGCGGGGGGCTCTTTATACGAGCAGTACTTC. It translates to CATSRDPPIAGGSLYEQYF. The chain joins TRBV15 to TRBJ2-7, with 10 bases that match TRBD2. From germline, CDR1 is LNHNV and CDR2 YYDKDF (reference sequence). With 0 bases clipped from V and 4 bases from J, the junction kept 15 bases outside the gene matches. The CDR3 length is 19 residues.

The V and J genes are TRBV6-2 or TRBV6-3 and TRBJ2-1; the D is unclear. This CDR3 has 16 amino acids. Germline V gene sequence: CDR1 MNHEY, CDR2 SVGEGT. Trimming pared 3 bases from V and 0 bases from J, leaving 12 bases between. The CDR3: CASSYLLVSSYNEQFF. The CDR3 DNA is TGTGCCAGCAGTTATCTGCTAGTGAGCTCCTACAATGAGCAGTTCTTC.

V and J are TRBV6-5 and TRBJ1-5; D not resolved. The CDR3 sequence is 15 residues long. Trimming removed 5 bases at V and 1 base at J, with 12 bases between. The germline gives CDR1 MNHEY, CDR2 SVGAGI. CDR3 protein: CASSQTRASNQPQHF. In nucleotides, the CDR3 is TGTGCCAGCAGTCAAACCCGGGCAAGCAATCAGCCCCAGCATTTT.

This clonotype was seen only a few times. The chain uses TRBV27 and TRBJ2-5; TRBD1 aligns across 12 bases. The CDR3 covers 15 residues. Germline CDR1 MNHEY, CDR2 SMNVEV (reference sequence). V was pared by 5 bases and J by 5 bases, with 6 bases of the junction left unmatched. The CDR3 is CASSPGTGGRETQYF. The CDR3 DNA is TGTGCCAGCAGTCCCGGGACAGGGGGCAGGGAGACCCAGTACTTC.

The chain is built from TRBV6-5 and TRBJ2-5; TRBD2 aligns across 8 bases. Losses at the gene ends were 2 bases for V and 7 bases for J; bases not matched to a gene: 9. The CDR3 runs to 15 residues. Germline V gene sequence: CDR1 MNHEY, CDR2 SVGAGI. As DNA, the CDR3 is TGTGCCAGCAGTTACGTTACTAGCGGCTCCGGGACCCAGTACTTC. As protein: CASSYVTSGSGTQYF.

Comment on this clonotype: The junction departs from the called germline gene at one end, perhaps through a read error. J is TRBJ1-4 and V is TRBV6-5; perhaps TRBD1 as D (5 bases). The CDR3 has 15 residues. The germline V gene encodes CDR1 MNHEY and CDR2 SVGAGI. DNA of the CDR3: TGTGCCAGCAAGCCCAATCCGGGACCTAAGGAAAAACTGTTTTTT. It is translated as CASKPNPGPKEKLFF.

A single count supports this clonotype. The J gene is TRBJ2-7, the V gene TRBV28, with D perhaps matching TRBD1 or TRBD2 (5 bases each). Germline V gene data show CDR1 as MDHEN and CDR2 as SYDVKM. Trimming left V 7 bases short and J 4 bases short, with 20 bases between. The length of the CDR3 is 15 residues. The CDR3 loop is CASIPGLGVGYEQYF. The CDR3 region has the DNA TGTGCCAGCATCCCCGGTTTGGGGGTAGGTTACGAGCAGTACTTC.

CDR3 sequence (DNA): TGTGCCAGCAGTTATAGCCTCGGACAGGGCTTTAACTATGGCTACACCTTC. Translating gives CASSYSLGQGFNYGYTF. J is TRBJ1-2 and V is TRBV6-5; 8 bases align to TRBD1. The germline CDR1 and CDR2 sequences are MNHEY and SVGAGI. The V gene end was trimmed by 3 bases and the J gene end by 1 base; junction bases not matched to a gene: 10. This CDR3 contains 17 residues.

The chain links TRBV29-1 to TRBJ1-4; D is unresolved. With 2 bases removed from V and 16 bases from J, the gap between germline ends came to 14 bases. Per germline, CDR1 SQVTM and CDR2 ANQGSEA. The CDR3 totals 11 residues. The CDR3 sequence: CSVERTSVAFF. Here the CDR3 DNA reads TGCAGCGTTGAAAGGACGTCAGTGGCGTTTTTT.

The CDR3 DNA is TGCAGTGCTAGAGATTGGCTAGCGGGGAGGATAGAGACCCAGTACTTC. Amino acids: CSARDWLAGRIETQYF. The chain carries TRBV20-1 and TRBJ2-5; 9 positions agree with TRBD2. CDR1 and CDR2 from the germline V gene are DFQATT and SNEGSKA (reference sequence). This CDR3 spans 16 amino acids. The V and J ends lost 0 bases and 4 bases, in that order; junction bases with no gene match: 9.

The chain is built from TRBV12-3 or TRBV12-4 and TRBJ1-6; D ambiguous. Trimming took off 3 bases at V and 5 bases at J, with 5 bases between the two ends. CDR3 length: 13 amino acids. CDR3 loop: CASSLVNNSPLHF. The CDR3 coding sequence is TGTGCCAGCAGTTTGGTCAATAATTCACCCCTCCACTTT.

This clonotype came up a few times. The V and J genes are TRBV5-4 and TRBJ1-2; 8 nucleotides align to TRBD1. Germline V gene data show CDR1 as SGHNT and CDR2 as YYREEE (reference sequence). After removal of 4 bases from V and 4 bases from J, the junction contained 9 bases not matched to a gene. CDR3 size: 15 residues. CDR3 residues: CASSPYQGASYGYTF. CDR3 DNA: TGTGCCAGCAGCCCTTACCAGGGGGCTAGCTATGGCTACACCTTC.

This chain connects TRBV6-1 to TRBJ2-3; 9 nucleotides agree with TRBD1. Germline V gene lookup returns CDR1 MNHNS and CDR2 SASEGT. The CDR3 runs to 14 residues. Losses at the gene ends were 6 bases for V and 6 bases for J; bases not matched to a gene: 7. The CDR3 here is CASRLQGAVDTQYF. The CDR3 coding sequence is TGTGCCAGCAGATTACAGGGGGCTGTTGATACGCAGTATTTT.

This clonotype appeared a few times. CDR3 in DNA: TGTGCCAGCAGCCCCGAGGCAGGGGGCTTTTCACCCCTCCACTTT. As protein: CASSPEAGGFSPLHF. The chain uses TRBV6-6 and TRBJ1-6; 8 positions match TRBD1. The length of the CDR3 is 15 residues. From germline, CDR1 is MNHNY and CDR2 SVGAGI (reference sequence). Trimming took 6 bases from V and 9 from J; bases not matched to a gene: 10.

The chain uses TRBV7-8 and TRBJ2-5; D perhaps matches TRBD2 (6 bases). V lost 0 bases, J lost 11 bases, and 19 bases lay in between. The CDR3 is made up of 15 amino acids. The germline V gene encodes CDR1 SGHVS and CDR2 FQNEAQ. The CDR3 loop reads CASSLAEGGANEQYF. DNA for the CDR3: TGTGCCAGCAGCTTAGCCGAGGGCGGGGCTAATGAGCAGTACTTC. The full variable domain, in which reference TRBV7-8 and TRBJ2-5 provide the parts outside the CDR3, is GAGVSQSPRYKVAKRGQDVALRCDPISGHVSLFWYQQALGQGPEFLTYFQNEAQLDKSGLPSDRFFAERPEGSVSTLKIQRTQQEDSAVYLCASSLAEGGANEQYFGPGTRLLVL.